Each of the 8 T cell receptor beta chains below was sequenced from the same sample in a study of regulatory T cells in long-lasting Graves disease. Time point specified: persistent/refractory GD, antithyroid drugs over 5 years with positive TRAb. The TCR library was made from RNA extracted from PBMCs. According to the study, TCR beta libraries were built with iRepertoire HTBI primers and CDR3-region Arm-PCR. A single record per CDR3 protein comes from TCRdb applying MiXCR to the multiplex PCR reads. The sample records 700,000 or so distinct CDR3 sequences, around 32% being singletons. Specimen: peripheral blood mononuclear cells (PBMCs), collected when the disease was refractory, from a patient treated with antithyroid drugs. The receptors shown here come from a female donor with Graves disease.

This clonotype has more than one count but fewer than ten. The V call is TRBV19, the J call TRBJ2-7, with D possibly being TRBD2 (5 bases). V gave up 3 bases and J gave up 0 bases, with 12 bases separating them. The CDR3 length is 15 residues. Looked up from germline, CDR1 is LNHDA and CDR2 is SQIVND (reference sequence). CDR3 sequence reads: CASSITGLGSYEQYF. In DNA, the CDR3 is TGTGCCAGTAGTATCACCGGACTTGGCTCCTACGAGCAGTACTTC. Full variable domain (outside the CDR3, taken from reference TRBV19 and TRBJ2-7): DGGITQSPKYLFRKEGQNVTLSCEQNLNHDAMYWYRQDPGQGLRLIYYSQIVNDFQKGDIAEGYSVSREKKESFPLTVTSAQKNPTAFYLCASSITGLGSYEQYFGPGTRLTVT.

The chain employs TRBV5-5 and TRBJ2-1, with TRBD2 identical over 11 bases. The germline V gene encodes CDR1 SGHKS and CDR2 YYEKEE (reference sequence). The junction had 14 bases not matched to a gene; V was cut back by 4 bases and J by 8 bases. The CDR3 contains 17 residues. The CDR3 DNA reads as TGTGCCAGCAGCCCCGGGTGGGGGACTAGCGGAGGGGATGAGCAGTTCTTC. Its protein product is CASSPGWGTSGGDEQFF.

This clonotype was observed a handful of times. The chain has TRBV2 and TRBJ2-5; 9 bases agree with TRBD1. Trimming took 5 bases from V and 7 from J; bases not matched to a gene: 11. This CDR3 is 15 amino acids long. In germline, CDR1 is SNHLY, CDR2 FYNNEI. The CDR3 reads CASSTGGGSLVTQYF. CDR3 nucleotides: TGTGCCAGCAGTACAGGGGGCGGTAGTTTAGTGACCCAGTACTTC.

This chain connects TRBV30 to TRBJ1-1; TRBD1 agrees at 8 bases. The CDR3 is 15 amino acids. Germline V lookup: CDR1 GTSNPN, CDR2 SVGIG (reference sequence). J gave up 2 bases and V 0 bases, and 5 bases lay outside the gene matches. The CDR3, as DNA: TGTGCCTGGAGTGTACTCCCAGGGGGCAACACTGAAGCTTTCTTT. Translation: CAWSVLPGGNTEAFF. The entire variable domain, with the rest obtained from reference TRBV30 and TRBJ1-1, is as follows: SQTIHQWPATLVQPVGSPLSLECTVEGTSNPNLYWYRQAAGRGLQLLFYSVGIGQISSEVPQNLSASRPQDRQFILSSKKLLLSDSGFYLCAWSVLPGGNTEAFFGQGTRLTVV.

The genes are TRBV20-1 and TRBJ2-7, with 8 bases aligning to TRBD1. J lost 3 bases, V lost 6 bases, and 13 bases had no gene match. Germline-derived CDR1 and CDR2 are DFQATT and SNEGSKA (reference sequence). CDR3 length equals 15 residues. The CDR3 protein is CSALSAQGADYEQYF. The CDR3 bases are TGCAGTGCACTCAGCGCTCAGGGGGCAGACTACGAGCAGTACTTC.

This clonotype was detected only a few times. This chain links TRBV28 with TRBJ1-1; weak D call: TRBD1 (6 bases). V was shortened by 9 bases and J by 1 base, with 18 bases between the two germline ends. CDR1 is MDHEN, CDR2 SYDVKM, per germline. The CDR3 contains 15 residues. CDR3 in amino acids: CARGNTGLENTEAFF. For the CDR3, the DNA is TGTGCCAGGGGTAATACAGGGTTGGAGAACACTGAAGCTTTCTTT. The full variable domain, in which reference TRBV28 and TRBJ1-1 provide the parts outside the CDR3, is DVKVTQSSRYLVKRTGEKVFLECVQDMDHENMFWYRQDPGLGLRLIYFSYDVKMKEKGDIPEGYSVSREKKERFSLILESASTNQTSMYLCARGNTGLENTEAFFGQGTRLTVV.

This clonotype was recorded a few times. The rearrangement links TRBV5-6 to TRBJ2-6; D is ambiguous. The length of the CDR3 is 18 residues. Germline CDR1 reads SGHDT; CDR2 reads YYEEEE. V lost 1 base, J lost 1 base, and 15 bases lay in between. The CDR3 DNA follows: TGTGCCAGCAGCTTGCTGTCCGGGTTTGGTTCTGGGGCCAACGTCCTGACTTTC. The encoded protein is CASSLLSGFGSGANVLTF.

This clonotype was seen ten or more times. A read error may account for a junction end that differs from germline. The chain uses TRBV10-2 and TRBJ2-2, with TRBD2 matching over 14 bases. The germline V gene encodes CDR1 WSHSY and CDR2 SAAADI. CDR3 length: 14 amino acids. This CDR3 reads CASRRGTSGSQTAF. CDR3 DNA sequence: TGCGCCAGCAGGAGGGGGACTAGCGGGAGCCAGACGGCTTTT.